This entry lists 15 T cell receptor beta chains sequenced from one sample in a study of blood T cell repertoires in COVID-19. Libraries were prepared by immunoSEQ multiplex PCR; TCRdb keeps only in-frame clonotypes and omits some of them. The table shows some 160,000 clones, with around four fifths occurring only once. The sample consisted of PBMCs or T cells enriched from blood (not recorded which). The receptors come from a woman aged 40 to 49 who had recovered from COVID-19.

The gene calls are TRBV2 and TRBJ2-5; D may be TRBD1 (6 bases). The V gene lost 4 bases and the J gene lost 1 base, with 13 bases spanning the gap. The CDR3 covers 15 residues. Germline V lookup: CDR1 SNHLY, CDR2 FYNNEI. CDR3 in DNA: TGTGCCAGCAGTGTGGCACAGGACAGCCAAGAGACCCAGTACTTC. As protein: CASSVAQDSQETQYF.

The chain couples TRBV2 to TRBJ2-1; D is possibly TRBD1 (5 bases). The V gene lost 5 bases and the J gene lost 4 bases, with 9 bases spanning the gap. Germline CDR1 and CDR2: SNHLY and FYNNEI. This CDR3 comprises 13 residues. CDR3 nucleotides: TGTGCCAGCAGTTCCGGACATTACAATGAGCAGTTCTTC. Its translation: CASSSGHYNEQFF.

As DNA, the CDR3 is TGTGCCAGCAGTTTAGACAGGGGGAATCAGCCCCAGCATTTT. Protein: CASSLDRGNQPQHF. V is TRBV27 and J is TRBJ1-5; 9 bases fit TRBD1. The CDR3 length is 14 residues. Germline loops: CDR1 MNHEY, CDR2 SMNVEV (reference sequence). J lost 4 bases, V lost 2 bases, and 0 bases had no gene match.

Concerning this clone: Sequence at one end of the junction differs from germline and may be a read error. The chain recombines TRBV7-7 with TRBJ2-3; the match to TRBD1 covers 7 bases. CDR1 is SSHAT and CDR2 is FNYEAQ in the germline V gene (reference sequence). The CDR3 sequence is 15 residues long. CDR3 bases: TGTGCTAGCAGCTTAGGCAGGGGGTCTCTGGATACGCAGTATTTT. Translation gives CASSLGRGSLDTQYF.

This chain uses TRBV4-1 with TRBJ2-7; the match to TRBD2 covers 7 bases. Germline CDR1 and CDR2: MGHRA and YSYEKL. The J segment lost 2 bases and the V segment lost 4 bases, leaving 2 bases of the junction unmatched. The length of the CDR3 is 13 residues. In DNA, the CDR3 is TGCGCCAGCAGCCGTACTAGCGCCTACGAGCAGTACTTC. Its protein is CASSRTSAYEQYF.

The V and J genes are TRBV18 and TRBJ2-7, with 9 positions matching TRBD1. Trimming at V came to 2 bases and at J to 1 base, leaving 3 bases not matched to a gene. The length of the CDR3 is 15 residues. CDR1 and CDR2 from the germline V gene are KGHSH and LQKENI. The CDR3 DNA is TGTGCCAGCTCACCATACGGGACAGGGTCCTACGAGCAGTACTTC. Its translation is CASSPYGTGSYEQYF.

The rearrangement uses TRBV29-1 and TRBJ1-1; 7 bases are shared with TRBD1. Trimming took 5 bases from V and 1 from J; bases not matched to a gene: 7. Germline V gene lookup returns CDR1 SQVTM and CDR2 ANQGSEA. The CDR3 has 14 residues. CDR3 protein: CSVLTGPRNTEAFF. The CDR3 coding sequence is TGCAGCGTTCTGACAGGGCCCAGGAACACTGAAGCTTTCTTT.

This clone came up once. CDR3 DNA: TGTGCCACCAGGTTGTACTCCTACGAGCAGTACTTC. It codes for CATRLYSYEQYF. The gene calls are TRBV24-1 and TRBJ2-7; D gene unclear. CDR1 and CDR2 (germline): KGHDR, SFDVKD. Trimming cost V 7 bases and J 0 bases, with 6 bases left between them. The CDR3 consists of 12 residues.

The DNA for the CDR3 is TGTGCCAGCAGTCCCAGCCCGGGGGGACCTTTTGGCTACACCTTC. As protein: CASSPSPGGPFGYTF. The rearrangement links TRBV27 to TRBJ1-2, with TRBD1 as a possible D gene (5 bases). Trimming took off 5 bases at V and 7 bases at J, with 20 bases between the two ends. Looked up from germline, CDR1 is MNHEY and CDR2 is SMNVEV (reference sequence). This CDR3 contains 15 residues.

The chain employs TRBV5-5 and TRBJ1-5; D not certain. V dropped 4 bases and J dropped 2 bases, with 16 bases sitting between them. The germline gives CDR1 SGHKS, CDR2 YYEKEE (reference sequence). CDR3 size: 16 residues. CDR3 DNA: TGTGCCAGCAGCCGGGAACTCCCGAGTGGCAATCAGCCCCAGCATTTT. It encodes CASSRELPSGNQPQHF.

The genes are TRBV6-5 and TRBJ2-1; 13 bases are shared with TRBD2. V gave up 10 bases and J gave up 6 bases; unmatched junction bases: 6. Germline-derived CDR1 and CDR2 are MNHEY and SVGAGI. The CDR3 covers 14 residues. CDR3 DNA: TGTGCCACCAAACTAGCGGGAGGGGGCAATGAGCAGTTCTTC. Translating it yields CATKLAGGGNEQFF.

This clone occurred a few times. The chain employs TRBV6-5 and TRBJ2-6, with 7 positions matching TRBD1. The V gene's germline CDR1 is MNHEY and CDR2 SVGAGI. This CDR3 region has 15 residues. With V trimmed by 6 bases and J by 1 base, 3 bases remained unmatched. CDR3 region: CASRTGDSGANVLTF. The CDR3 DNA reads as TGTGCCAGCAGAACAGGGGATTCTGGGGCCAACGTCCTGACTTTC.

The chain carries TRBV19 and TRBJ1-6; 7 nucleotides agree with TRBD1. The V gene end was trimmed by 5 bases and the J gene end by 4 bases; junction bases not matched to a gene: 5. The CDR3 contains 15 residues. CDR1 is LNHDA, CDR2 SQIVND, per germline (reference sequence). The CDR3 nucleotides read TGTGCCAGTAGTGCGGGACAGCTTTATAATTCACCCCTCCACTTT. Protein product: CASSAGQLYNSPLHF.

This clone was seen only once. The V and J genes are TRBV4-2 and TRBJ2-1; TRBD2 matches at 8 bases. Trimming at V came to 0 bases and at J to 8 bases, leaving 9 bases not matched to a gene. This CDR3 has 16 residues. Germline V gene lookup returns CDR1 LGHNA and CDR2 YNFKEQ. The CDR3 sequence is CASSQDLRLAGHEQFF. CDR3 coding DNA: TGTGCCAGCAGCCAAGATTTGCGGTTAGCGGGACATGAGCAGTTCTTC.

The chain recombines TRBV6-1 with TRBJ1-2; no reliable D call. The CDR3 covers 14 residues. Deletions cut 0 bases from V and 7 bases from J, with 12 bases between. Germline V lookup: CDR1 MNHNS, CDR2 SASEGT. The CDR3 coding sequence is TGTGCCAGCAGTGAAGCCTCCTTGAGGGTTGGCTACACCTTC. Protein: CASSEASLRVGYTF.